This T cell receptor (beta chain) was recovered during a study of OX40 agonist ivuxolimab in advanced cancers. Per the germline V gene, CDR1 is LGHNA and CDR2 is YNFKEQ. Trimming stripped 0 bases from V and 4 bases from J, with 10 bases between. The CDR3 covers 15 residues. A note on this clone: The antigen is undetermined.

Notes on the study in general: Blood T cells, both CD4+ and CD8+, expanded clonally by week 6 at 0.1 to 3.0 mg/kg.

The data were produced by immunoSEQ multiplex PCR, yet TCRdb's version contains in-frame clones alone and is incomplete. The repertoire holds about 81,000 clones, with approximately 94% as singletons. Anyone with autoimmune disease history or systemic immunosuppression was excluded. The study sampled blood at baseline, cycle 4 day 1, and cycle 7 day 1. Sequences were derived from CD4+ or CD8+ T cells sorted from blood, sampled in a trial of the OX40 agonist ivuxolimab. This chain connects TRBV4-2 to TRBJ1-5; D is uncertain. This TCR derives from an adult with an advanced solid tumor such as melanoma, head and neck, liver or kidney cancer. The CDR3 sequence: CASSQEGMGNQPQHF. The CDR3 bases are TGTGCCAGCAGCCAAGAAGGGATGGGGAATCAGCCCCAGCATTTT.